This record covers a single T cell receptor beta chain. These data come from a study of blood T cell repertoires in COVID-19. Some clones are missing from TCRdb's copy, which holds only in-frame ones; the method was immunoSEQ multiplex PCR. The table includes about 180,000 clones, 65% to 85% detected once. The CDR3 contains 17 residues. Trimming stripped 3 bases from V and 0 bases from J, with 17 bases between. Germline V gene sequence: CDR1 KGHSH, CDR2 LQKENI. This clonotype originated in a woman aged 40 to 50 with COVID-19, enrolled during active disease. The genes are TRBV18 and TRBJ1-2; a possible D gene is TRBD1 (5 bases). Sequences were obtained from peripheral blood. The CDR3 protein is CASSPRPGTVSNYGYTF. Written as DNA, the CDR3 is TGTGCCAGCTCACCCCGGCCAGGGACTGTTTCTAACTATGGCTACACCTTC.